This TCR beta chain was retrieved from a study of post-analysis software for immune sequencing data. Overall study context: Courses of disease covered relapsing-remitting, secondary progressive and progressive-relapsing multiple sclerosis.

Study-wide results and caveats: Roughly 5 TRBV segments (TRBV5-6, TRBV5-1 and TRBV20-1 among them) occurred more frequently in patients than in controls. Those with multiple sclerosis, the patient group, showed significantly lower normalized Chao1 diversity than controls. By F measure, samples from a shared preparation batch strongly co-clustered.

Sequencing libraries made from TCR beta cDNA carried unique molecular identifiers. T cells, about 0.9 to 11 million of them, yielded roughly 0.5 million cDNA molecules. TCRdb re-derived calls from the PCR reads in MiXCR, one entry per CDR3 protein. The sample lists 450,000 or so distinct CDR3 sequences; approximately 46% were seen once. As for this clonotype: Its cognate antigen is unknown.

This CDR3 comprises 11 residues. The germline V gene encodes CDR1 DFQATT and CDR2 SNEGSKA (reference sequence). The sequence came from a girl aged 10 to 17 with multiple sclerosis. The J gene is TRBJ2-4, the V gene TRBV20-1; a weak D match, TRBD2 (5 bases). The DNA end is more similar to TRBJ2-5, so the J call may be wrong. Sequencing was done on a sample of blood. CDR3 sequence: CSAREAETQYF. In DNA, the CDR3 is TGCAGTGCTAGGGAGGCCGAGACCCAGTACTTC.